Shown below are 6 T cell receptor beta chains from a single sample sequenced in a study of cytomegalovirus exposure and HLA in healthy donors. This table comes from immunoSEQ multiplex PCR, and its TCRdb copy is limited to in-frame clones, with some not included. The sample gives about 66,000 clones, approximately 96% of which show up once; around 1.6% is in the top ten. The sequenced material came from PBMCs. The origin of the receptors is a woman between 18 and 30 years old in good health and CMV-seropositive.

The rearrangement links TRBV18 to TRBJ2-7; 7 bases are a match to TRBD2. With 1 base clipped from V and 6 bases from J, the junction kept 9 bases outside the gene matches. CDR1 and CDR2 from the germline V gene are KGHSH and LQKENI. The CDR3 length is 15 residues. CDR3 region: CASSPLIREVSEQYF. As DNA, the CDR3 is TGTGCCAGCTCACCACTTATCCGGGAGGTCTCCGAGCAGTACTTC. Full variable domain (outside the CDR3, taken from reference TRBV18 and TRBJ2-7): NAGVMQNPRHLVRRRGQEARLRCSPMKGHSHVYWYRQLPEEGLKFMVYLQKENIIDESGMPKERFSAEFPKEGPSILRIQQVVRGDSAAYFCASSPLIREVSEQYFGPGTRLTVT.

The chain joins TRBV5-6 to TRBJ2-2; D unclear. The CDR3 loop spans 12 amino acids. Trimming left V 0 bases short and J 8 bases short, with 5 bases between. Germline V lookup: CDR1 SGHDT, CDR2 YYEEEE. CDR3 nucleotide sequence: TGTGCCAGCAGCTTGGCCGTAGGGGAGCTGTTTTTT. Translation: CASSLAVGELFF.

This chain connects TRBV18 to TRBJ1-2, with a possible D match to TRBD1 (5 bases). The CDR3 is 14 residues long. The V end lost 1 base, the J end lost 5 bases, and 11 bases lay between the germline ends. In germline, CDR1 is KGHSH, CDR2 LQKENI. This CDR3 is CASSPLGGLYGYTF. The DNA of the CDR3 is TGTGCCAGCTCACCACTCGGGGGACTTTATGGCTACACCTTC.

The chain links TRBV11-2 to TRBJ2-5; D uncertain. CDR1 and CDR2 from the germline V gene are SGHAT and FQNNGV. Trimming removed 7 bases at V and 6 bases at J, with 12 bases between. The CDR3 totals 12 residues. The DNA of the CDR3 is TGTGCCAGCAAAGCTTACGGTCAGACCCAGTACTTC. Amino acids: CASKAYGQTQYF.

V is TRBV2 and J is TRBJ1-1; TRBD1 matches 7 bases. CDR3 size: 13 residues. V was pared by 10 bases and J by 1 base, with 6 bases of the junction left unmatched. Germline V gives CDR1 SNHLY, CDR2 FYNNEI. The chain's CDR3 is CATKQGRNTEAFF. The CDR3 coding sequence is TGTGCCACCAAACAGGGGAGGAACACTGAAGCTTTCTTT. Variable domain in full (rest from reference TRBV2 and TRBJ1-1): EPEVTQTPSHQVTQMGQEVILRCVPISNHLYFYWYRQILGQKVEFLVSFYNNEISEKSEIFDDQFSVERPDGSNFTLKIRSTKLEDSAMYFCATKQGRNTEAFFGQGTRLTVV.

The chain recombines TRBV6-1 with TRBJ1-4; D uncertain. Germline V CDR1 and CDR2: MNHNS, SASEGT. The CDR3 spans 14 residues. V was clipped by 6 bases and J by 3 bases, with 11 bases between them. CDR3 coding DNA: TGTGCCAGCAGGGTCGACGGGGCTAATGAAAAACTGTTTTTT. Translated, it gives CASRVDGANEKLFF.